This entry lists 19 T cell receptor beta chains sequenced from one sample in a study of T cells in Graves' hyperthyroidism and ophthalmopathy. TCR beta CDR3 region amplification was performed from RNA transcripts. A set of HTBI primers served as the primers for a first-round RT-PCR of the TCR CDR3. TCRdb reprocessed the multiplex PCR reads with MiXCR, giving one entry per CDR3 protein. Of some 400,000 distinct CDR3 sequences listed, roughly 13% are singletons. The sequenced material came from blood. All receptors derive from a man between 25 and 39 years old with Graves' hyperthyroidism that later progressed to Graves' ophthalmopathy.

This clonotype was detected ten times or more. The chain couples TRBV28 to TRBJ1-6, with a tentative D call TRBD1 (5 bases). Trimming took off 5 bases at V and 6 bases at J, with 14 bases between the two ends. Per germline, CDR1 MDHEN and CDR2 SYDVKM. The CDR3 has 15 residues. The CDR3 here is CASSVGRRSNSPLHF. In nucleotides, the CDR3 is TGTGCCAGCAGTGTGGGACGGCGCAGTAATTCACCCCTCCACTTT.

The sample holds many counts of this clonotype. The V gene is TRBV11-2, the J gene TRBJ2-7, with D perhaps assigned TRBD1 or TRBD2 (5 bases each). The CDR3 length is 14 residues. V lost 1 base and J lost 4, with 11 bases in between. Germline values: CDR1 SGHAT, CDR2 FQNNGV. The CDR3 is CASSLVGGEYEQYF. In nucleotides, the CDR3 is TGTGCCAGCAGCTTAGTTGGGGGAGAGTACGAGCAGTACTTC.

This clonotype has only one observation. V is TRBV2 and J is TRBJ2-7, with TRBD1 identical over 7 bases. The V gene end was trimmed by 4 bases and the J gene end by 7 bases; junction bases not matched to a gene: 10. The CDR3 totals 14 residues. Per the germline V gene, CDR1 is SNHLY and CDR2 is FYNNEI. The CDR3 sequence is CASSVGQVLEEQYF. The CDR3 nucleotides read TGTGCCAGCAGTGTTGGACAGGTCCTCGAGGAGCAGTACTTC.

This clonotype was detected a few times. The chain is built from TRBV7-9 and TRBJ1-1; 8 nucleotides match TRBD1. Germline V lookup: CDR1 SEHNR, CDR2 FQNEAQ (reference sequence). V lost 3 bases and J lost 7; bases outside the gene matches: 10. The CDR3 length is 15 residues. The CDR3 region is CASSLPPGQAVEAFF. As DNA, the CDR3 is TGTGCCAGCAGCTTGCCGCCGGGACAGGCGGTTGAAGCTTTCTTT.

The chain carries TRBV6-1 and TRBJ2-3; TRBD1 is a possible D gene (6 bases). The CDR3 runs to 14 residues. CDR1 MNHNS and CDR2 SASEGT come from the germline V gene. The V end was cut by 10 bases, the J end by 1 base, with 15 bases between. This CDR3 is CATLDRTRTDTQYF. CDR3 sequence (DNA): TGTGCCACCCTCGACAGGACTCGCACAGATACGCAGTATTTT.

This clonotype was seen ten or more times. This chain links TRBV28 with TRBJ1-2; no definite D call. The CDR3 contains 13 residues. The germline V and J ends were trimmed by 4 bases and 5 bases, with 11 bases remaining between them. Per germline, CDR1 MDHEN and CDR2 SYDVKM. The CDR3 here is CASSSTKRYGYTF. CDR3 DNA: TGTGCCAGCAGTTCTACTAAAAGATATGGCTACACCTTC.

This clonotype has a handful of counts. The chain is built from TRBV20-1 and TRBJ1-6; 7 positions match TRBD1. The CDR3 has 15 residues. The J segment lost 7 bases and the V segment lost 5 bases, leaving 11 bases of the junction unmatched. CDR1 is DFQATT, CDR2 SNEGSKA, per germline (reference sequence). CDR3 in amino acids: CSAPDRVRENSPLHF. CDR3 DNA sequence: TGCAGTGCTCCTGACAGGGTGAGAGAGAATTCACCCCTCCACTTT.

Concerning this clonotype itself: This may stem from a read error, because a much larger clone lies one nucleotide away. The chain is built from TRBV7-9 and TRBJ2-7; 8 positions agree with TRBD2. With 2 bases clipped from V and 7 bases from J, the junction kept 16 bases outside the gene matches. The CDR3 has 17 amino acids. Germline loops: CDR1 SEHNR, CDR2 FQNEAQ (reference sequence). The CDR3 sequence: CASSLFRGGWGRGEQYF. Written as DNA, the CDR3 is TGTGCCAGCAGCTTATTCCGGGGGGGCTGGGGGAGGGGGGAGCAGTACTTC.

This clonotype was seen repeatedly, ten times or more. V is TRBV2 and J is TRBJ2-3; 10 nucleotides line up with TRBD2. The CDR3 consists of 14 residues. Germline lookup yields CDR1 SNHLY and CDR2 FYNNEI. V gave up 4 bases and J gave up 4 bases; unmatched junction bases: 2. The CDR3 here is CASSALAGADTQYF. In DNA, the CDR3 is TGTGCCAGCAGTGCTCTAGCGGGGGCAGATACGCAGTATTTT.

Ten or more counts support this clonotype. The chain links TRBV18 to TRBJ2-1, with D possibly being TRBD1 (6 bases). The germline V gene has CDR1 KGHSH and CDR2 LQKENI. Trimming shortened V by 3 bases and J by 0 bases, and 9 bases separated the two germline ends. This CDR3 region has 15 residues. CDR3 sequence: CASSPRQDSYNEQFF. The DNA for the CDR3 is TGTGCCAGCTCACCGCGACAGGACTCCTACAATGAGCAGTTCTTC.

Many counts were recorded for this clonotype. This chain connects TRBV11-2 to TRBJ2-4; D remains ambiguous. This CDR3 contains 12 residues. V lost 5 bases and J 7 bases, leaving 9 bases between the germline ends. CDR1 SGHAT and CDR2 FQNNGV come from the germline V gene. CDR3: CASSASLNIQYF. CDR3 in DNA: TGTGCCAGCAGCGCTTCCTTGAACATTCAGTACTTC.

This clonotype has at least ten counts. This chain links TRBV28 with TRBJ1-5, with 8 bases lining up with TRBD1. J lost 0 bases, V lost 7 bases, and 14 bases had no gene match. The CDR3 loop spans 18 amino acids. Germline CDR1 and CDR2: MDHEN and SYDVKM. CDR3 nucleotides: TGTGCCAGCACCCCGGGACAGGCTAAAGTTTTTAGCAATCAGCCCCAGCATTTT. This codes for CASTPGQAKVFSNQPQHF.

The genes are TRBV9 and TRBJ2-1; D not certain. Between the trimmed V and J ends, which lost 7 bases and 0 bases, there was a span of 14 bases. This CDR3 contains 15 residues. Germline V gene lookup returns CDR1 SGDLS and CDR2 YYNGEE. CDR3 loop: CASGPTPASYNEQFF. The DNA of the CDR3 is TGTGCCAGCGGACCGACCCCCGCCTCCTACAATGAGCAGTTCTTC.

This clonotype has ten or more counts. The gene calls are TRBV20-1 and TRBJ2-1; 9 nucleotides line up with TRBD2. The CDR3 covers 14 residues. V was pared by 6 bases and J by 3 bases, with 6 bases of the junction left unmatched. Germline lookup yields CDR1 DFQATT and CDR2 SNEGSKA (reference sequence). CDR3 in DNA: TGCAGTGCCACATCTAGCGGGGACTACAATGAGCAGTTCTTC. It codes for CSATSSGDYNEQFF.

In this sample, this clonotype turned up many times. CDR3 sequence: CASSESRGRVYGYTF. CDR3 nucleotide sequence: TGTGCCAGCAGTGAGTCCCGGGGGCGCGTCTATGGCTACACCTTC. The chain links TRBV2 to TRBJ1-2; D perhaps matches TRBD1 (6 bases). This CDR3 spans 15 amino acids. Germline assignment: CDR1 SNHLY and CDR2 FYNNEI. Trimming pared 3 bases from V and 4 bases from J, leaving 15 bases between.

This clonotype showed up many times. The V gene is TRBV6-1, the J gene TRBJ1-1, with a possible D match to TRBD1 (5 bases). The CDR3 has 15 residues. The V end was cut by 7 bases, the J end by 4 bases, with 19 bases between. Per germline, CDR1 MNHNS and CDR2 SASEGT. CDR3 sequence reads: CASTFLGVQSTEAFF. The CDR3 region has the DNA TGTGCCAGCACCTTTTTAGGGGTACAGAGCACTGAAGCTTTCTTT.

This clonotype has just a few counts. This chain joins TRBV24-1 and TRBJ2-2, with D perhaps TRBD2 (6 bases). Germline V gives CDR1 KGHDR, CDR2 SFDVKD. The V and J ends lost 6 bases and 4 bases respectively, with 11 bases between them. The CDR3 extends over 14 amino acids. The CDR3 bases are TGTGCCACCAGTAAAAGCGGGCCCACCGGGGAGCTGTTTTTT. This codes for CATSKSGPTGELFF.

This clonotype was recorded at least ten times. For the CDR3, the DNA is TGTGCCAGCATCGCAGGGGAGACTGGTGGAAACACCATATATTTT. This codes for CASIAGETGGNTIYF. The chain is built from TRBV28 and TRBJ1-3, with a weak D call TRBD1 (6 bases). V was clipped by 7 bases and J by 3 bases, with 16 bases between them. CDR1 MDHEN and CDR2 SYDVKM come from the germline V gene. This CDR3 comprises 15 residues. Variable domain in full (rest from reference TRBV28 and TRBJ1-3): DVKVTQSSRYLVKRTGEKVFLECVQDMDHENMFWYRQDPGLGLRLIYFSYDVKMKEKGDIPEGYSVSREKKERFSLILESASTNQTSMYLCASIAGETGGNTIYFGEGSWLTVV.

Ten or more counts support this clonotype. The rearrangement joins TRBV27 to TRBJ2-2, with D possibly called TRBD1 or TRBD2 (5 bases each). Trimming stripped 5 bases from V and 0 bases from J, with 13 bases between. Germline V CDR1 and CDR2: MNHEY, SMNVEV (reference sequence). This CDR3 is 16 amino acids long. The chain's CDR3 is CASSRGDLANTGELFF. The CDR3 region has the DNA TGTGCCAGCAGTCGAGGGGATTTAGCGAACACCGGGGAGCTGTTTTTT.